The source of this T cell receptor (beta chain) is a study of blood T cell repertoires in COVID-19 (dated by TCRdb to 2019 to 2021). Describing the broader study: Collaborator samples came from the United States, Italy and Spain and covered acute and convalescent phases of COVID-19. The prospective study material was composed of cDNA or gDNA derived from T cells, B-cell-depleted T cells, or PBMCs. Deeply sampled blood TCRbeta repertoires from subjects exposed to, actively infected with, or recovered from COVID-19 were included in the dataset. The repertoires were released in a freely available public database intended as a resource for research on the immune response to SARS-CoV-2. Samples were obtained from the ongoing ImmuneRACE study (first 160 participants) and from over 1,000 subjects provided by 6 global collaborators. Nearly every sample came with metadata listing a de-identified subject ID, COVID-19 status, age in years and sex. Where available, HLA class I and class II types were taken from metadata supplied by the sample provider and were not determined by assay-based typing.

Overall study outcomes, separate from this receptor: How much clinical and demographic metadata was included differed by source and by participant, and the metadata was provided uncurated.

A second Seattle source provided samples from volunteer blood donors who had recovered from COVID-19. The collaborating institutions used their own protocols to collect whole blood in K2EDTA tubes. For TCRbeta analysis, collaborators shipped samples in one of three forms: frozen whole blood, isolated PBMCs, or DNA extracted from either of those sample types. Note on this clone: Its antigen is not yet known. No qualities accompany the bases; no much larger clone lies one base away.

TCRbeta CDR3 regions were amplified from genomic DNA by means of the immunoSEQ Assay, a bias-controlled multiplex PCR. In the original analysis: Nucleated cell counts per sample were estimated from amplification of reference gene primers within the assay. Sequence reads were collapsed and filtered to measure the absolute abundance of every unique TCRbeta CDR3 rearrangement. For each sample, productive Simpson clonality was calculated by taking the square root of Simpson's diversity index across productive rearrangements. The clones in this table, taken by TCRdb from immuneACCESS, are in-frame only. Not every clone is retained; where verified, under half of the shortfall comes from an unresolved V gene, and the cause of the rest is unknown. V, J and clone size were drawn from that table, and D and trimming were deduced from the DNA. This sample is represented by over 200,000 clones; around 86% of them were singletons. The ten most abundant clones make up around 6% of the sample.

The clonotype comes from a man between 60 and 70 years old who had recovered from COVID-19. The sample consisted of peripheral blood.

The CDR3 reads as follows: CASRPDSEVNSPLHF. The nucleotide sequence reads TGTGCCAGCAGACCGGACAGCGAAGTAAATTCACCCCTCCACTTT. The sequence is built from TRBV6-4 and TRBJ1-6; TRBD1 could be the D gene, as 6 bases match. The germline V gene supplies CDR1 MRHNA and CDR2 SNTAGT. From the cysteine through the phenylalanine, the CDR3 covers 15 amino acids. The only DNA kept is the CDR3, 45 bases in frame from the first base. Trimming takes 6 bases from V and 7 bases from J, and the germline ends sit 16 bases apart.